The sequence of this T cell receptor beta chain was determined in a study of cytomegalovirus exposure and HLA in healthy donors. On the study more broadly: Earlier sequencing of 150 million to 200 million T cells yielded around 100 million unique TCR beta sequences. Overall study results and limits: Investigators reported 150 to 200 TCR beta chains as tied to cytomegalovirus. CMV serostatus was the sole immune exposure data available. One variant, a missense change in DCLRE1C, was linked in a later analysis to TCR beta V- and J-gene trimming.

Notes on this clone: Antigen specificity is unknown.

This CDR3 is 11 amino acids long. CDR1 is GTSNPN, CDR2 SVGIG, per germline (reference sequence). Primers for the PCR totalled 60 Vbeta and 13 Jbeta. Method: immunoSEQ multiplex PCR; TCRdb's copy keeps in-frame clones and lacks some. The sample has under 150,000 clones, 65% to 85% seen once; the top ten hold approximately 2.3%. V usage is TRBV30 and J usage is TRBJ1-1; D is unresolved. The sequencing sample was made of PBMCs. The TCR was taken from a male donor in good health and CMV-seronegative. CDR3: CAHFLAAEAFF. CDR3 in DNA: TGTGCGCACTTCTTAGCGGCTGAAGCTTTCTTT.